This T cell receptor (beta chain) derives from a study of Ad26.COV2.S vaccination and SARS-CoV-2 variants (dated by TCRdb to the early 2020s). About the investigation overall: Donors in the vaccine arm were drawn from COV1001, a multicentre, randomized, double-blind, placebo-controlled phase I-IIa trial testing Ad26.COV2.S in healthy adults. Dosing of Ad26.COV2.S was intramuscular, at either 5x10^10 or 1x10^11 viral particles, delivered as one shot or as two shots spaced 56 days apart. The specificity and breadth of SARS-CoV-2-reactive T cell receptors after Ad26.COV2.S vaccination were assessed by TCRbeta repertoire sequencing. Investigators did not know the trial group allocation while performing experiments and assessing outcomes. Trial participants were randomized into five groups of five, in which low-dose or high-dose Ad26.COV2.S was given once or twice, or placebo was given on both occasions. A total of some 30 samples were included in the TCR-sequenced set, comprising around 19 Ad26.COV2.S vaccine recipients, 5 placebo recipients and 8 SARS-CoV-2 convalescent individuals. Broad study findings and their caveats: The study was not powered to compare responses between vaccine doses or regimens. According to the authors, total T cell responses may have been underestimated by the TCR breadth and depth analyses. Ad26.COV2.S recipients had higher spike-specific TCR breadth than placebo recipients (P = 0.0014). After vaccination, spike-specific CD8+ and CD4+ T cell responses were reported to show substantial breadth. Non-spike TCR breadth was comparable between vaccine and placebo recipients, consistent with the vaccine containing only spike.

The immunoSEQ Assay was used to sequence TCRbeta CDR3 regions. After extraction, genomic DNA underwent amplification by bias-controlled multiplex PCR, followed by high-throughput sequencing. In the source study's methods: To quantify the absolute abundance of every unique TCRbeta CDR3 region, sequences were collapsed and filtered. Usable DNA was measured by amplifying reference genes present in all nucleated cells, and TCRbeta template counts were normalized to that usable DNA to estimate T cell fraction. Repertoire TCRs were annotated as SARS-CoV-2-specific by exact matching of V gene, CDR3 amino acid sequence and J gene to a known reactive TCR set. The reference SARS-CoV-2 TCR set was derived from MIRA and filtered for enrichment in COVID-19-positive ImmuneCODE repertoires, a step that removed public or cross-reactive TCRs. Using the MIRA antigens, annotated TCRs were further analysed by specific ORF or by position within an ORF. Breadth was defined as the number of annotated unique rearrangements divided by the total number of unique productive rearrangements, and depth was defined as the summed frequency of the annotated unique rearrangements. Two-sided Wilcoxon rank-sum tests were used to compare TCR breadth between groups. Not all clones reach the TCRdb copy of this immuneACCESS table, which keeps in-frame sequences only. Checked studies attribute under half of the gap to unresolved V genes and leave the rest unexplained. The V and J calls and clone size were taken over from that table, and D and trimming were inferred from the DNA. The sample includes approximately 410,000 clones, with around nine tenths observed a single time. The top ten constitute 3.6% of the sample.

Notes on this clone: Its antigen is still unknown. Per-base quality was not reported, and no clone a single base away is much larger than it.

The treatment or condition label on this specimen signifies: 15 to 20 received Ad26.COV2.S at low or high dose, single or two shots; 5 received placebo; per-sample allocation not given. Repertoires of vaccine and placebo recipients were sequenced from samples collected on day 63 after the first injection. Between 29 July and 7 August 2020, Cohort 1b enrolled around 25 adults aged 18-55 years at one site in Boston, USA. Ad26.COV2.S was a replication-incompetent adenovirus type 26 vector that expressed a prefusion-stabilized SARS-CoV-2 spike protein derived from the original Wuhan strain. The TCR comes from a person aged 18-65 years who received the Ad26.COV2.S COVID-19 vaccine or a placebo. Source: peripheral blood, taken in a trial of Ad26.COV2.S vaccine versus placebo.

The CDR3 has the sequence CASSLLVNTGELFF. The bases read TGTGCCAGCAGCTTACTGGTGAACACCGGGGAGCTGTTTTTT. The rearrangement combines TRBV7-3 with TRBJ2-2; the D gene cannot be resolved reliably. V is shortened by 2 bases, J by 1 base, and the region joining them spans 5 bases. The cysteine opens and the phenylalanine closes a CDR3 of 14 amino acids. Only the CDR3 region is kept as DNA, spanning 42 bases read in frame from base 1. The germline V gene supplies CDR1 SGHTA and CDR2 FQGTGA.